Following are 21 T cell receptor beta chains from one sample sequenced in a study of identical twins. Each CDR3 protein gets one entry after TCRdb re-called the 5' RACE reads with MiXCR. The table includes some 500,000 distinct CDR3 sequences, 14% detected once. The sample was also linked to a second study, of yellow fever vaccine responses in identical twins.

Sequenced: CD4+ T cells sorted from blood. The receptor set was obtained from a woman under 30 in good health.

This clonotype occurred a few times. This chain joins TRBV11-2 and TRBJ2-1; 11 nucleotides line up with TRBD2. The germline gives CDR1 SGHAT, CDR2 FQNNGV. With 5 bases clipped from V and 5 bases from J, the junction kept 5 bases outside the gene matches. The CDR3 contains 15 residues. The CDR3 DNA reads as TGTGCCAGCAGCACCCGACTAGCGGGAAACAATGAGCAGTTCTTC. This translates into CASSTRLAGNNEQFF.

The V call is TRBV13, the J call TRBJ1-6; 9 bases align to TRBD1. CDR3 size: 15 residues. Germline assignment: CDR1 PRHDT and CDR2 FYEKMQ (reference sequence). V lost 4 bases, J lost 8 bases, and 6 bases stayed unmatched. The CDR3 loop is CASSSPGQGYSPLHF. DNA of the CDR3: TGTGCCAGCAGCTCGCCGGGACAGGGATATTCACCCCTCCACTTT.

This clonotype showed up many times. V gene TRBV20-1 combines with J gene TRBJ2-7; D is perhaps TRBD1 (6 bases). Germline CDR1 is DFQATT and CDR2 is SNEGSKA (reference sequence). This CDR3 comprises 12 residues. The ends were cut back, 2 bases at V and 4 bases at J, with 9 bases in the middle. CDR3 loop: CSARFTGYEQYF. Written as DNA, the CDR3 is TGCAGTGCTAGATTCACAGGGTACGAGCAGTACTTC.

The chain uses TRBV12-3 or TRBV12-4 and TRBJ2-2; 9 bases are shared with TRBD2. The CDR3 loop spans 16 amino acids. V trimming: 1 base; J trimming: 5 bases; junction bases outside the gene matches: 5. The CDR3 region is CASSLVGGGATGELFF. The CDR3 nucleotides are TGTGCCAGCAGTTTAGTTGGCGGGGGGGCAACCGGGGAGCTGTTTTTT.

In its sample, this clonotype was seen a few times. V usage is TRBV5-8 and J usage is TRBJ2-2; the D is unclear. Germline assignment: CDR1 SGHTS and CDR2 YDEGEE. This CDR3 is built from 13 residues. Trimming removed 3 bases from V and 7 bases from J, with 10 bases in between. CDR3 amino acids: CASSSYGGGELFF. The CDR3 DNA follows: TGTGCCAGCAGCTCCTACGGCGGCGGGGAGCTGTTTTTT. Combining the CDR3 with reference TRBV5-8 and TRBJ2-2 gives the whole variable domain EAGVTQSPTHLIKTRGQQATLRCSPISGHTSVYWYQQALGLGLQFLLWYDEGEERNRGNFPPRFSGRQFPNYSSELNVNALELEDSALYLCASSSYGGGELFFGEGSRLTVL.

This clonotype came up a few times. Here the CDR3 DNA reads TGCAGTGCTAGAGATCACCAGCGGGGCCGTACCCATGAGCAGTTCTTC. Protein product: CSARDHQRGRTHEQFF. The chain has TRBV20-1 and TRBJ2-1; TRBD2 aligns across 7 bases. The CDR3 totals 16 residues. V gave up 0 bases and J gave up 8 bases; unmatched junction bases: 13. From germline, CDR1 is DFQATT and CDR2 SNEGSKA (reference sequence).

The chain couples TRBV7-2 to TRBJ1-1, with no clear D. The CDR3 consists of 15 residues. CDR1 SGHTA and CDR2 FQGNSA come from the germline V gene. Trimming pared 2 bases from V and 1 base from J, leaving 11 bases between. CDR3: CASSLLGSSNTEAFF. The CDR3, as DNA: TGTGCCAGCAGCTTATTGGGCAGTTCGAACACTGAAGCTTTCTTT.

This clonotype has only a few counts. The chain links TRBV5-1 to TRBJ2-7, with D perhaps TRBD1 or TRBD2 (5 bases each). Germline V CDR1 and CDR2: SGHRS, YFSETQ. The CDR3 consists of 13 residues. V gave up 0 bases and J gave up 6 bases, with 10 bases separating them. The CDR3 DNA follows: TGCGCCAGCAGCTTGGACGGGGCGGGCGAGCAGTACTTC. This sequence encodes CASSLDGAGEQYF.

The rearrangement links TRBV27 to TRBJ2-7; possible D gene TRBD1, 6 bases. Trimming shortened V by 5 bases and J by 2 bases, and 13 bases separated the two germline ends. The CDR3 is 14 amino acids. The germline V gene has CDR1 MNHEY and CDR2 SMNVEV (reference sequence). Here the CDR3 reads CASSPQWTAYEQYF. CDR3 bases: TGTGCCAGCAGTCCGCAATGGACAGCCTACGAGCAGTACTTC.

The sample holds many counts of this clonotype. This rearrangement joins TRBV20-1 to TRBJ2-1; no clear D. Germline CDR1 and CDR2: DFQATT and SNEGSKA (reference sequence). Trimming stripped 4 bases from V and 4 bases from J, with 17 bases between. The CDR3 spans 15 residues. CDR3: CSANPVLTPYNEQFF. In nucleotides, the CDR3 is TGCAGTGCTAACCCCGTCCTCACCCCTTACAATGAGCAGTTCTTC.

This chain uses TRBV28 with TRBJ2-7, with 7 bases fitting TRBD1. The V gene's germline CDR1 is MDHEN and CDR2 SYDVKM. The ends lost 3 bases at V and 2 bases at J; junction bases unmatched: 7. CDR3 length: 15 amino acids. Here the CDR3 DNA reads TGTGCCAGCAGTTTGATTGACAGGGACCCCTACGAGCAGTACTTC. Its protein product is CASSLIDRDPYEQYF.

The CDR3 reads CASSIDWTQETQYF. In DNA, the CDR3 is TGTGCCAGTAGTATAGATTGGACCCAAGAGACCCAGTACTTC. This sequence joins TRBV19 and TRBJ2-5; no firm D call. Trimming stripped 0 bases from V and 1 base from J, with 6 bases between. CDR1 is LNHDA and CDR2 is SQIVND in the germline V gene (reference sequence). CDR3 length: 14 residues.

The V gene is TRBV11-2, the J gene TRBJ2-7; 8 positions match TRBD2. CDR3 length: 15 residues. The junction had 2 bases not matched to a gene; V was cut back by 1 base and J by 0 bases. CDR1 and CDR2 (germline): SGHAT, FQNNGV. The CDR3 coding sequence is TGTGCCAGCAGCTTAGCTAGCGGGCTCTCCTACGAGCAGTACTTC. Its protein is CASSLASGLSYEQYF.

V gene TRBV20-1 combines with J gene TRBJ2-3; 7 bases are shared with TRBD1. V lost 8 bases to trimming and J lost 2 bases; unmatched junction nucleotides: 13. The germline CDR1 and CDR2 sequences are DFQATT and SNEGSKA (reference sequence). CDR3 size: 15 residues. The CDR3 region has the DNA TGCAGTACAATAGAGGGGGCAGAAGTCACAGATACGCAGTATTTT. The encoded protein is CSTIEGAEVTDTQYF.

The J gene is TRBJ1-5, the V gene TRBV27; 9 bases fit TRBD1. Trimming took 8 bases from V and 2 from J; bases not matched to a gene: 13. This CDR3 spans 17 amino acids. The germline CDR1 and CDR2 sequences are MNHEY and SMNVEV (reference sequence). This CDR3 is CASPTPGTGHGNQPQHF. The CDR3 DNA follows: TGTGCCAGCCCCACCCCCGGGACAGGGCATGGCAATCAGCCCCAGCATTTT.

This CDR3 is CASSLGIIGSQETQYF. For the CDR3, the DNA is TGTGCCAGCAGCTTAGGTATCATAGGCAGCCAAGAGACCCAGTACTTC. The J gene is TRBJ2-5, the V gene TRBV11-2; no firm D call. With 1 base removed from V and 1 base from J, the gap between germline ends came to 13 bases. The CDR3 totals 16 residues. Per germline, CDR1 SGHAT and CDR2 FQNNGV.

This clonotype has ten or more counts. The chain uses TRBV12-3 or TRBV12-4 and TRBJ1-3; 7 nucleotides line up with TRBD1. The CDR3 length is 15 residues. Trimming took 6 bases from V and 3 from J; bases not matched to a gene: 8. The CDR3 DNA sequence: TGTGCCAGCAGCATCAGGCAGGGGGTTGGAAACACCATATATTTT. This translates into CASSIRQGVGNTIYF.

The J gene is TRBJ2-5, the V gene TRBV10-3, with a possible D match to TRBD2 (5 bases). Per germline, CDR1 ENHRY and CDR2 SYGVKD. The V and J ends lost 0 bases and 6 bases respectively, with 11 bases between them. CDR3 size: 14 residues. Here the CDR3 reads CAISESPSLQTQYF. Written as DNA, the CDR3 is TGTGCCATCAGTGAGTCGCCTAGCTTGCAGACCCAGTACTTC.

Only a few counts were recorded for this clonotype. The genes are TRBV10-3 and TRBJ2-7; D uncertain. Germline loops: CDR1 ENHRY, CDR2 SYGVKD. V dropped 4 bases and J dropped 0 bases, with 10 bases sitting between them. This CDR3 contains 14 residues. The CDR3 sequence is CAISGTADSYEQYF. For the CDR3, the DNA is TGTGCCATCAGTGGTACGGCAGACTCCTACGAGCAGTACTTC.

This clonotype was recorded at least ten times. The rearrangement links TRBV7-2 to TRBJ2-1; D is possibly TRBD2 (5 bases). Germline CDR1 SGHTA, CDR2 FQGNSA. This CDR3 has 15 amino acids. Trimming removed 2 bases from V and 7 bases from J, with 15 bases in between. CDR3 region: CASSLRHREGNEQFF. CDR3 DNA: TGTGCCAGCAGCTTACGACATCGGGAAGGGAATGAGCAGTTCTTC.

This chain uses TRBV7-2 with TRBJ2-1; a possible D gene is TRBD1 (6 bases). Looked up from germline, CDR1 is SGHTA and CDR2 is FQGNSA. The CDR3 extends over 13 amino acids. V lost 5 bases to trimming and J lost 6 bases, with 11 bases between them. CDR3: CASSTGQSNEQFF. The CDR3 DNA follows: TGTGCCAGCAGCACAGGACAGTCCAATGAGCAGTTCTTC.